The 26 T cell receptor beta chains in this list originate from one sample, sequenced in a study of blood T cells in healthy people across ages. Combining a sample-barcoded 5' primer with a J-beta primer mix, a second PCR ran for about 7 to 12 cycles. TCRdb reprocessed the 5' RACE reads via MiXCR and lists one record per CDR3 protein. The sample shows around 1.7 million distinct CDR3 sequences, about 30% of them seen only once. Sequencing was done on a sample of blood. These TCRs come from a woman in her 30s in good health.

The chain is built from TRBV7-2 and TRBJ2-5; tentatively, D is TRBD2 (5 bases). CDR1 and CDR2 from the germline V gene are SGHTA and FQGNSA. The CDR3 length is 17 residues. The V and J ends lost 1 base and 2 bases respectively, with 17 bases between them. CDR3 residues: CASSLGILGRVQETQYF. CDR3 sequence (DNA): TGTGCCAGCAGCTTAGGGATTCTAGGGCGGGTGCAAGAGACCCAGTACTTC.

This chain joins TRBV6-5 and TRBJ1-6; D might be TRBD1 (5 bases). Germline values: CDR1 MNHEY, CDR2 SVGAGI. Trimming left V 6 bases short and J 9 bases short, with 18 bases between. The CDR3 has 15 amino acids. CDR3 sequence (DNA): TGTGCCAGCAGACTTACCACAGGATTTTTTTCACCCCTCCACTTT. As protein: CASRLTTGFFSPLHF.

This clonotype was counted many times. The rearrangement uses TRBV5-1 and TRBJ2-7, with a tentative D call TRBD2 (7 bases). Trimming stripped 0 bases from V and 2 bases from J, with 12 bases between. The CDR3 consists of 15 residues. Germline assignment: CDR1 SGHRS and CDR2 YFSETQ. The CDR3 coding sequence is TGCGCCAGCAGCTTGGCTCCCGGGGGGCCCTACGAGCAGTACTTC. It encodes CASSLAPGGPYEQYF.

The rearrangement joins TRBV12-3 or TRBV12-4 to TRBJ1-4; D not resolved. This CDR3 has 15 amino acids. The V and J ends lost 6 bases and 3 bases respectively, with 14 bases between them. In DNA, the CDR3 is TGTGCCAGCAGCTTAATGTGGGCGGCTAATGAAAAACTGTTTTTT. Translated: CASSLMWAANEKLFF.

V is TRBV27 and J is TRBJ1-4; TRBD1 aligns across 7 bases. The germline CDR1 and CDR2 sequences are MNHEY and SMNVEV (reference sequence). Trimming took 6 bases from V and 7 from J; bases not matched to a gene: 8. The CDR3 sequence is 14 residues long. The CDR3 sequence: CASRQTGKGEKLFF. CDR3 DNA sequence: TGTGCCAGCAGACAGACAGGGAAGGGTGAAAAACTGTTTTTT.

J is TRBJ2-1 and V is TRBV5-1, with 8 bases that match TRBD2. J gave up 6 bases and V 0 bases, and 8 bases lay outside the gene matches. CDR1 and CDR2 from the germline V gene are SGHRS and YFSETQ. The CDR3 contains 16 residues. The CDR3 coding sequence is TGCGCCAGCAGCTTGGAGGGGACTAGAGGGGTCAATGAGCAGTTCTTC. Amino acid sequence: CASSLEGTRGVNEQFF.

Ten or more counts support this clonotype. This chain uses TRBV5-1 with TRBJ2-1; a weak D match, TRBD2 (6 bases). The CDR3 contains 13 residues. CDR1 SGHRS and CDR2 YFSETQ come from the germline V gene. Trimming cost V 3 bases and J 6 bases, with 10 bases left between them. The CDR3 is CASSSAGGNEQFF. The CDR3 DNA sequence: TGCGCCAGCAGCTCGGCCGGGGGCAATGAGCAGTTCTTC.

This clonotype was counted many times. V usage is TRBV11-2 and J usage is TRBJ2-7; either TRBD1 or TRBD2 may supply D (5 bases each). V dropped 7 bases and J dropped 6 bases, with 25 bases sitting between them. The CDR3 is 16 residues long. From germline, CDR1 is SGHAT and CDR2 FQNNGV. The CDR3 DNA sequence: TGTGCCAGCACCCCCCTAGGGAGCAGGGTGTCTTCCGAGCAGTACTTC. Translation gives CASTPLGSRVSSEQYF.

The rearrangement uses TRBV7-2 and TRBJ2-7, with 9 bases fitting TRBD1. This CDR3 has 15 amino acids. The germline CDR1 and CDR2 sequences are SGHTA and FQGNSA. Trimming removed 3 bases from V and 10 bases from J; junction bases left unmatched: 13. This CDR3 is CASSLQGQGLNVQYF. The CDR3 nucleotides read TGTGCCAGCAGCTTGCAGGGACAGGGTTTAAACGTTCAGTACTTC.

The V and J genes are TRBV30 and TRBJ2-1; D is unclear. Germline V gene data show CDR1 as GTSNPN and CDR2 as SVGIG (reference sequence). The CDR3 length is 14 residues. With 0 bases removed from V and 9 bases from J, the gap between germline ends came to 15 bases. This chain's CDR3 is CAWSVSPALSEQFF. In DNA, the CDR3 is TGTGCCTGGAGTGTATCCCCTGCTTTATCTGAGCAGTTCTTC.

This clonotype was picked up a small number of times. CDR3: CASRPSYASNQPQHF. The CDR3 coding sequence is TGTGCCAGCAGACCTTCATACGCGAGCAATCAGCCCCAGCATTTT. The chain couples TRBV12-3 or TRBV12-4 to TRBJ1-5; D gene ambiguous. There are 15 residues in the CDR3. With 6 bases removed from V and 1 base from J, the gap between germline ends came to 13 bases.

This clonotype came up a few times. The chain joins TRBV7-2 to TRBJ2-1, with D perhaps TRBD1 (6 bases). Germline V CDR1 and CDR2: SGHTA, FQGNSA. Trimming removed 4 bases at V and 9 bases at J, with 16 bases between. The CDR3 runs to 14 residues. The CDR3, as DNA: TGTGCCAGCAGCTCCCCCTGGGGGCTAACTGAGCAGTTCTTC. Its protein product is CASSSPWGLTEQFF.

The gene calls are TRBV5-1 and TRBJ2-3; TRBD2 agrees at 12 bases. The CDR3 is made up of 20 amino acids. Germline CDR1 and CDR2: SGHRS and YFSETQ. The V and J ends lost 0 bases and 0 bases, in that order; junction bases with no gene match: 11. The CDR3 nucleotides read TGCGCCAGCAGCTTGGCTTCTAGCGGGGGGGCTACACACAGCACAGATACGCAGTATTTT. This translates into CASSLASSGGATHSTDTQYF. Variable domain in full (rest from reference TRBV5-1 and TRBJ2-3): KAGVTQTPRYLIKTRGQQVTLSCSPISGHRSVSWYQQTPGQGLQFLFEYFSETQRNKGNFPGRFSGRQFSNSRSEMNVSTLELGDSALYLCASSLASSGGATHSTDTQYFGPGTRLTVL.

This clonotype was detected many times. The J gene is TRBJ2-1, the V gene TRBV5-1, with 9 bases fitting TRBD1. The CDR3 contains 15 residues. V lost 3 bases, J lost 6 bases, and 7 bases stayed unmatched. CDR1 is SGHRS, CDR2 YFSETQ, per germline. Written as DNA, the CDR3 is TGCGCCAGCAGCTCTCCGGGACAGGGCTTCAATGAGCAGTTCTTC. It translates to CASSSPGQGFNEQFF.

The chain has TRBV6-2 or TRBV6-3 and TRBJ2-1, with 8 bases identical to TRBD2. Germline-derived CDR1 and CDR2 are MNHEY and SVGEGT. Losses at the gene ends were 7 bases for V and 2 bases for J; bases not matched to a gene: 7. The CDR3 contains 15 residues. This CDR3 is CASNRSGTTYNEQFF. The CDR3 DNA reads as TGTGCCAGCAATCGTAGCGGGACTACCTACAATGAGCAGTTCTTC.

This clonotype was seen repeatedly, ten times or more. The chain combines TRBV7-6 with TRBJ2-1, with a weak D call TRBD2 (5 bases). Between the trimmed V and J ends, which lost 5 bases and 2 bases, there was a span of 13 bases. Germline-derived CDR1 and CDR2 are SGHVS and FNYEAQ. This CDR3 contains 15 residues. CDR3 DNA sequence: TGTGCCAGCAGCCGGCGACTACGAGCCTACAATGAGCAGTTCTTC. This codes for CASSRRLRAYNEQFF.

The V and J genes are TRBV7-3 and TRBJ2-1, with TRBD2 matching 7 bases. CDR3 length equals 16 residues. The V segment lost 5 bases and the J segment 4 bases; nucleotides outside the gene matches: 11. Germline V gene sequence: CDR1 SGHTA, CDR2 FQGTGA. This chain's CDR3 is CASSPQRGVNYNEQFF. The CDR3 DNA follows: TGTGCCAGCAGCCCGCAGCGGGGAGTTAATTACAATGAGCAGTTCTTC.

As regards this clonotype: With a much larger clone just one base away, this may be a read error. This rearrangement joins TRBV6-2 or TRBV6-3 to TRBJ2-1; 7 nucleotides match TRBD2. Near its end, the DNA agrees better with TRBJ2-7, so the J call may be wrong. Germline loops: CDR1 MNHEY, CDR2 SVGEGT. The CDR3 contains 16 residues. This chain's CDR3 is CASSYQGLPIYNEQYF. CDR3 DNA: TGTGCCAGCAGTTACCAGGGACTACCTATCTACAATGAGCAGTACTTC.

The rearrangement uses TRBV6-5 and TRBJ2-7; TRBD2 matches at 8 bases. Looked up from germline, CDR1 is MNHEY and CDR2 is SVGAGI. Unmatched junction bases numbered 10, after V lost 2 bases and J lost 7 bases. CDR3 length: 15 residues. CDR3 DNA sequence: TGTGCCAGCAGTTACGGGGCAGGGCCGGGGGGGGAGCAGTACTTC. Translated, it gives CASSYGAGPGGEQYF.

In nucleotides, the CDR3 is TGTGCCAGCAGCTTAGGCACGGCACGGCAACAGCCCCAGCATTTT. It specifies CASSLGTARQQPQHF. This chain joins TRBV7-2 and TRBJ1-5; D is uncertain. CDR3 length: 15 amino acids. Trimming took 1 base from V and 7 from J, leaving 14 bases between them. CDR1 is SGHTA and CDR2 is FQGNSA in the germline V gene. The entire variable domain, with the rest obtained from reference TRBV7-2 and TRBJ1-5, is as follows: GAGVSQSPSNKVTEKGKDVELRCDPISGHTALYWYRQSLGQGLEFLIYFQGNSAPDKSGLPSDRFSAERTGGSVSTLTIQRTQQEDSAVYLCASSLGTARQQPQHFGDGTRLSIL.

This clonotype was detected ten times or more. The V and J genes are TRBV11-2 and TRBJ2-7; either TRBD1 or TRBD2 may supply D (5 bases each). This CDR3 contains 14 residues. V was pared by 4 bases and J by 0 bases, with 10 bases between. CDR1 is SGHAT and CDR2 is FQNNGV in the germline V gene. In nucleotides, the CDR3 is TGTGCCAGCAGCTCGGGGCGGGCCTCCTACGAGCAGTACTTC. Protein product: CASSSGRASYEQYF. Variable domain in full (rest from reference TRBV11-2 and TRBJ2-7): EAGVAQSPRYKIIEKRQSVAFWCNPISGHATLYWYQQILGQGPKLLIQFQNNGVVDDSQLPKDRFSAERLKGVDSTLKIQPAKLEDSAVYLCASSSGRASYEQYFGPGTRLTVT.

The table lists this clonotype with a few counts. The chain combines TRBV4-3 with TRBJ2-2; no reliable D call. CDR1 is LGHNA, CDR2 YSLEER, per germline. The CDR3 is 14 residues long. V dropped 4 bases and J dropped 6 bases, with 12 bases sitting between them. Here the CDR3 DNA reads TGCGCCAGCAGCCTTGACCCTGGGCCCGGGGAGCTGTTTTTT. Its translation is CASSLDPGPGELFF.

This clonotype was observed a few times. The rearrangement uses TRBV12-3 or TRBV12-4 and TRBJ1-2; 9 bases match TRBD1. There are 15 residues in the CDR3. J lost 6 bases, V lost 3 bases, and 8 bases had no gene match. CDR3 sequence (DNA): TGTGCCAGCAGTTTTCGGGGACAGGGAATCCATGGCTACACCTTC. This sequence encodes CASSFRGQGIHGYTF.

This clonotype appeared a few times. The chain couples TRBV20-1 to TRBJ1-5, with D unresolved. Per germline, CDR1 DFQATT and CDR2 SNEGSKA (reference sequence). V lost 4 bases, J lost 1 base, and 14 bases lay in between. The CDR3 length is 15 residues. CDR3 nucleotide sequence: TGCAGTGCTAAAGTCGGTTCTGGGAGCAATCAGCCCCAGCATTTT. It translates to CSAKVGSGSNQPQHF.

This clonotype was counted a few times. The rearrangement joins TRBV28 to TRBJ1-5; D is undetermined. The CDR3 has 16 amino acids. Germline V gene lookup returns CDR1 MDHEN and CDR2 SYDVKM. Trimming removed 8 bases at V and 1 base at J, with 18 bases between. This CDR3 reads CASFWAARESNQPQHF. The CDR3 coding sequence is TGTGCCAGCTTCTGGGCCGCAAGAGAGAGCAATCAGCCCCAGCATTTT.

With regard to this clonotype: Likely a read error: the CDR3 ends without its conserved phenylalanine or tryptophan. The chain combines TRBV20-1 with TRBJ2-2; D is tentatively TRBD1 or TRBD2 (6 bases each). In germline, CDR1 is DFQATT, CDR2 SNEGSKA (reference sequence). The CDR3 totals 15 residues. CDR3 nucleotides: TGCAGTGCGCGAGAACAGGGATCGAACACCGGGGGGCTGTTTTGT. Protein product: CSAREQGSNTGGLFC.